Below are 19 T cell receptor beta chains sequenced from a single sample in a study of blood T cell repertoires in COVID-19. Clones were sequenced by immunoSEQ multiplex PCR, and TCRdb holds only the in-frame ones, with some missing. The table has fewer than 250,000 clones, around 85% seen once. Source material: peripheral blood. These receptors came from a man between 35 and 55 years old with acute or convalescent COVID-19.

CDR3 DNA sequence: TGTGCCAGCAGCCCTGGGCAGGGGATTCAGCCCCAGCATTTT. Its protein product is CASSPGQGIQPQHF. The chain recombines TRBV5-6 with TRBJ1-5, with D maybe TRBD1 (6 bases). Germline loops: CDR1 SGHDT, CDR2 YYEEEE. V lost 4 bases and J 6 bases, leaving 14 bases between the germline ends. This CDR3 is 14 amino acids long.

This clone was seen a single time. This chain's CDR3 is CASSLSQRYSYEQYF. In DNA form, the CDR3 reads TGTGCCAGCAGTTTATCGCAGCGGTACTCCTACGAGCAGTACTTC. The rearrangement joins TRBV28 to TRBJ2-7, with D possibly matching TRBD2 (5 bases). The CDR3 runs 15 residues. CDR1 MDHEN and CDR2 SYDVKM come from the germline V gene. V dropped 1 base and J dropped 0 bases, with 10 bases sitting between them. The full variable domain, its missing parts supplied by reference TRBV28 and TRBJ2-7, is DVKVTQSSRYLVKRTGEKVFLECVQDMDHENMFWYRQDPGLGLRLIYFSYDVKMKEKGDIPEGYSVSREKKERFSLILESASTNQTSMYLCASSLSQRYSYEQYFGPGTRLTVT.

The rearrangement links TRBV12-3 or TRBV12-4 to TRBJ1-5; a weak D match, TRBD1 (5 bases). The ends were cut back, 5 bases at V and 5 bases at J, with 10 bases in the middle. The length of the CDR3 is 13 residues. CDR3 sequence reads: CASSLLRDQPQHF. CDR3 coding DNA: TGTGCCAGCAGTCTCCTCAGGGATCAGCCCCAGCATTTT.

This chain connects TRBV6-1 to TRBJ2-3, with D perhaps matching TRBD2 (6 bases). CDR1 is MNHNS, CDR2 SASEGT, per germline. Trimming cost V 0 bases and J 1 base, with 14 bases left between them. The CDR3 runs 17 residues. The CDR3 protein is CASSEADSWRGTDTQYF. In DNA, the CDR3 is TGTGCCAGCAGTGAAGCGGACTCCTGGAGGGGCACAGATACGCAGTATTTT.

J is TRBJ2-7 and V is TRBV10-3; a weak D match, TRBD2 (5 bases). The CDR3 is made up of 13 amino acids. Between the trimmed V and J ends, which lost 7 bases and 5 bases, there was a span of 15 bases. Per the germline V gene, CDR1 is ENHRY and CDR2 is SYGVKD. The CDR3 nucleotides are TGTGCCATCACCTCGGACTGGTTGCACGAGCAGTACTTC. Its translation is CAITSDWLHEQYF.

V gene TRBV29-1 combines with J gene TRBJ2-7; perhaps TRBD1 as D (6 bases). This CDR3 is 13 amino acids long. The germline gives CDR1 SQVTM, CDR2 ANQGSEA. Between the trimmed V and J ends, which lost 7 bases and 3 bases, there was a span of 16 bases. In DNA form, the CDR3 reads TGCAGCGCTAAACCTACAGGGAACTACGAGCAGTACTTC. Translated, it gives CSAKPTGNYEQYF.

CDR3 sequence reads: CASSFAGGLAKNIQYF. The DNA of the CDR3 is TGTGCCAGCAGCTTTGCGGGAGGACTAGCCAAAAACATTCAGTACTTC. The gene calls are TRBV7-2 and TRBJ2-4; the match to TRBD2 covers 8 bases. The germline gives CDR1 SGHTA, CDR2 FQGNSA. V lost 3 bases to trimming and J lost 0 bases; unmatched junction nucleotides: 4. The CDR3 has 16 amino acids.

This sequence joins TRBV6-5 and TRBJ2-3; a possible D gene is TRBD2 (6 bases). This CDR3 has 14 residues. V was pared by 8 bases and J by 6 bases, with 18 bases between. The germline CDR1 and CDR2 sequences are MNHEY and SVGAGI. Here the CDR3 reads CASGWTTELDTQYF. CDR3 DNA: TGTGCCAGCGGGTGGACTACCGAATTGGATACGCAGTATTTT.

The chain recombines TRBV18 with TRBJ1-4; 7 nucleotides agree with TRBD1. The CDR3 extends over 15 amino acids. Germline CDR1 is KGHSH and CDR2 is LQKENI. J gave up 2 bases and V 5 bases, and 5 bases lay outside the gene matches. CDR3 loop: CASSAAGGTNEKLFF. CDR3 sequence (DNA): TGTGCCAGCTCAGCCGCAGGGGGGACTAATGAAAAACTGTTTTTT. The full variable domain, in which reference TRBV18 and TRBJ1-4 provide the parts outside the CDR3, is NAGVMQNPRHLVRRRGQEARLRCSPMKGHSHVYWYRQLPEEGLKFMVYLQKENIIDESGMPKERFSAEFPKEGPSILRIQQVVRGDSAAYFCASSAAGGTNEKLFFGSGTQLSVL.

The rearrangement links TRBV19 to TRBJ2-5; 8 bases line up with TRBD2. The V gene's germline CDR1 is LNHDA and CDR2 SQIVND (reference sequence). CDR3 length: 16 residues. The J segment lost 3 bases and the V segment lost 5 bases, leaving 11 bases of the junction unmatched. The CDR3, as DNA: TGTGCCAGTAGTGAACCTGCCGGGACTAGGAAAGAGACCCAGTACTTC. Protein product: CASSEPAGTRKETQYF.

V and J are TRBV6-5 and TRBJ1-1; 7 nucleotides align to TRBD1. CDR3 size: 15 residues. Germline V gene sequence: CDR1 MNHEY, CDR2 SVGAGI. Losses at the gene ends were 5 bases for V and 4 bases for J; bases not matched to a gene: 10. CDR3 region: CASSPTTGSVTEAFF. CDR3 nucleotides: TGTGCCAGCAGTCCGACGACAGGGTCGGTCACTGAAGCTTTCTTT.

CDR3 residues: CASSLTYRGEQYF. The CDR3 DNA reads TGTGCCAGCAGCTTAACCTACAGGGGCGAGCAGTACTTC. The rearrangement joins TRBV7-2 to TRBJ2-7; 7 bases are a match to TRBD1. This CDR3 region has 13 residues. From germline, CDR1 is SGHTA and CDR2 FQGNSA. Trimming removed 2 bases from V and 6 bases from J; junction bases left unmatched: 4.

The rearrangement joins TRBV5-1 to TRBJ1-1; TRBD1 matches at 7 bases. The CDR3 contains 14 residues. The germline CDR1 and CDR2 sequences are SGHRS and YFSETQ. J gave up 3 bases and V 4 bases, and 6 bases lay outside the gene matches. This CDR3 reads CASSPTGLDTEAFF. CDR3 DNA sequence: TGCGCCAGCAGCCCGACAGGGTTGGACACTGAAGCTTTCTTT.

Points on this clone: A read error may be the cause here, since a much bigger clone is one base away. This chain connects TRBV13 to TRBJ1-1; D gene unclear. Germline CDR1 PRHDT, CDR2 FYEKMQ (reference sequence). Trimming removed 3 bases from V and 0 bases from J, with 2 bases in between. The CDR3 length is 12 residues. This CDR3 is CASSFMNTEAFF. Written as DNA, the CDR3 is TGTGCCAGCAGCTTTATGAACACTGAAGCTTTCTTT.

V is TRBV27 and J is TRBJ2-7; 9 nucleotides align to TRBD1. Losses at the gene ends were 6 bases for V and 3 bases for J; bases not matched to a gene: 6. Germline CDR1 reads MNHEY; CDR2 reads SMNVEV (reference sequence). This CDR3 region has 14 residues. The CDR3 region has the DNA TGTGCCAGCAGCTGGACAGGGGAGAGCTACGAGCAGTACTTC. It codes for CASSWTGESYEQYF.

V gene TRBV7-8 combines with J gene TRBJ1-1, with D tentatively TRBD1 (5 bases). V lost 1 base, J lost 1 base, and 13 bases lay in between. Germline CDR1 and CDR2: SGHVS and FQNEAQ. This CDR3 comprises 16 residues. CDR3 loop: CASSLDKGSTNTEAFF. CDR3 nucleotide sequence: TGTGCCAGCAGCTTAGATAAGGGGTCGACGAACACTGAAGCTTTCTTT. Full variable domain (missing parts from reference TRBV7-8 and TRBJ1-1): GAGVSQSPRYKVAKRGQDVALRCDPISGHVSLFWYQQALGQGPEFLTYFQNEAQLDKSGLPSDRFFAERPEGSVSTLKIQRTQQEDSAVYLCASSLDKGSTNTEAFFGQGTRLTVV.

This rearrangement joins TRBV24-1 to TRBJ1-2; TRBD1 matches 7 bases. Losses at the gene ends were 5 bases for V and 3 bases for J; bases not matched to a gene: 2. Germline assignment: CDR1 KGHDR and CDR2 SFDVKD. This CDR3 spans 13 amino acids. CDR3 nucleotide sequence: TGTGCCACCAGTGCCGACAGGGACTATGGCTACACCTTC. The encoded protein is CATSADRDYGYTF.

J is TRBJ2-1 and V is TRBV7-2; 9 nucleotides match TRBD1. The CDR3 is 16 residues long. Germline V gene lookup returns CDR1 SGHTA and CDR2 FQGNSA. V was pared by 1 base and J by 9 bases, with 10 bases of the junction left unmatched. The CDR3 here is CASSLDSNRGLFEQFF. The CDR3 coding sequence is TGTGCCAGCAGCTTAGACTCAAACAGGGGGCTCTTTGAGCAGTTCTTC. Variable domain in full (rest from reference TRBV7-2 and TRBJ2-1): GAGVSQSPSNKVTEKGKDVELRCDPISGHTALYWYRQSLGQGLEFLIYFQGNSAPDKSGLPSDRFSAERTGGSVSTLTIQRTQQEDSAVYLCASSLDSNRGLFEQFFGPGTRLTVL.

The chain joins TRBV21-1 to TRBJ2-2; the table's D call, TRBD1, was not checked against the DNA. TRBV21-1 is an annotated pseudogene. CDR3 length: 16 amino acids. The CDR3 DNA is TGTGCCAGCAGCAAAGATAACAGGGGCGACACCGGGGAGCTGTTTTTT. Translated, it gives CASSKDNRGDTGELFF.